This T cell receptor (beta chain) originates from a study of cytomegalovirus exposure and HLA in healthy donors. On the study more broadly: Earlier work reported roughly 120 million unique TCR beta sequences from about 180 million T cells. Overall study findings and caveats: A later analysis reported that several of the most significant clusters appeared to be linked to common viral pathogens, among them Epstein-Barr virus. Donors belonging to an Asian-associated ancestry cluster reportedly showed fewer N-insertions in productive TCRs than the roughly 700-donor mean, according to what a later analysis found.

About this clone: The antigen remains unidentified.

The germline V gene has CDR1 SGHRS and CDR2 YFSETQ. This CDR3 has 16 residues. V lost 4 bases, J lost 2 bases, and 8 bases stayed unmatched. The PCR had 60 Vbeta and 13 Jbeta primers. Per the study methods: Later analysis identified roughly 84 million unique TCR beta chains, about 10 million shared. Profiling relied on immunoSEQ multiplex PCR, and the TCRdb table lists in-frame clones only, not all of them. The V and J calls and the clone size are those of that table, but D and trimming were determined from the DNA. The repertoire holds about 130,000 clones, with about 63% as singletons. The source of this sequence is a man under 40 in good health and CMV-seropositive. The genes are TRBV5-1 and TRBJ2-5, with 10 bases identical to TRBD2. Specimen: PBMCs. The CDR3 loop is CASSDMTSGRQETQYF. Here the CDR3 DNA reads TGCGCCAGCAGCGACATGACTAGCGGGCGTCAAGAGACCCAGTACTTC.